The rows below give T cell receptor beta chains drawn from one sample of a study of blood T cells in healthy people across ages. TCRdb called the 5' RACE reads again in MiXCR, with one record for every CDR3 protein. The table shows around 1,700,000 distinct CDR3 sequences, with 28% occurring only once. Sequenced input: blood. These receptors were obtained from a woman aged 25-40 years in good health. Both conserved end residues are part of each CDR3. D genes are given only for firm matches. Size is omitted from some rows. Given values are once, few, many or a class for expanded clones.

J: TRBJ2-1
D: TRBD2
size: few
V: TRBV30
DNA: TGTGCCTGGAGTTCCCTAGCGGGAAGGGAGCAGTTCTTC
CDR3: CAWSSLAGREQFF

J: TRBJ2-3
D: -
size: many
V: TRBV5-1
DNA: TGCGCCAGCAGTCGGACGGGCGCTAGCACAGATACGCAGTATTTT
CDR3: CASSRTGASTDTQYF

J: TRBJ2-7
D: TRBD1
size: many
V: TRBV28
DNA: TGTGCCACGCAGAGGGGACAGGGGGGCAACGAGCAGTACTTC
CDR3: CATQRGQGGNEQYF

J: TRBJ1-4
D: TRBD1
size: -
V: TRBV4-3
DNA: TGCGCCAGCAGCCCCACGGGACAGCTGAATGAAAAACGGTTTTTT
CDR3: CASSPTGQLNEKRFF

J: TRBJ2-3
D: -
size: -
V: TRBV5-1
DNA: TGCGCCAGCAGCCCCAGGACGTACCCGAGCACAGATACGCAGTATTTT
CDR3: CASSPRTYPSTDTQYF

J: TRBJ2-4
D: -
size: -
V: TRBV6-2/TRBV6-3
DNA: TGTGCCAGCAGTTCTGAACGTCCGGGGATTTGGAGAAAAAACATTCAGTACTTC
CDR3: CASSSERPGIWRKNIQYF

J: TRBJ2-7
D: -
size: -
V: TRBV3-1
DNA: TGTGCCAGCAGCCAGGCCAGAACCGAGCAGTACTTC
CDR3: CASSQARTEQYF

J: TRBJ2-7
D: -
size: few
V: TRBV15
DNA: TGTGCCACCAGCAAAAGCTCCTACGAGCAGTACTTC
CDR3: CATSKSSYEQYF

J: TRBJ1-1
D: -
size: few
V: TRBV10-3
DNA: TGTGCCATCAGCAGGGGAGGAGACACTGAAGCTTTCTTT
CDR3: CAISRGGDTEAFF

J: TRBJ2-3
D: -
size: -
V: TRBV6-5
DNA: TGTGCCAGCAGTTACGGGGGGCGAGCTACAGATACGCAGTATTTT
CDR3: CASSYGGRATDTQYF

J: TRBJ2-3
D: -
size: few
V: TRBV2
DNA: TGTGCCAGCAGTGACAGGGGTTTGGGGAGCACAGATACGCAGTATTTT
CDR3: CASSDRGLGSTDTQYF

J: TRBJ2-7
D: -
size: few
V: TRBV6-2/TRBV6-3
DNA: TGTGCCAGCATGGGACATTCGAGCTCCTACGAGCAGTACTTC
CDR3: CASMGHSSSYEQYF